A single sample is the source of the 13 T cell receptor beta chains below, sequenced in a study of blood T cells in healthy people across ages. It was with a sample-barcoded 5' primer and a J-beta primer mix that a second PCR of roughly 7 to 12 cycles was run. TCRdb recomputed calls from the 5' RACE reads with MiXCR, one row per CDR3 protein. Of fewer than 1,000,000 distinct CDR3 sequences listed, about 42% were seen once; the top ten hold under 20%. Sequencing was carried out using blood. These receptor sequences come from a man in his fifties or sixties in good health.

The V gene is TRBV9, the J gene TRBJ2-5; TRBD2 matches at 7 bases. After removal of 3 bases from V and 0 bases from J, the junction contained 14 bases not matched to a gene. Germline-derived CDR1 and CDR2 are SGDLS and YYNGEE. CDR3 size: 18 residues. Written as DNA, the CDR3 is TGTGCCAGCAGCGGAGACGCCGGGGGGATTGGGTACCAAGAGACCCAGTACTTC. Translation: CASSGDAGGIGYQETQYF.

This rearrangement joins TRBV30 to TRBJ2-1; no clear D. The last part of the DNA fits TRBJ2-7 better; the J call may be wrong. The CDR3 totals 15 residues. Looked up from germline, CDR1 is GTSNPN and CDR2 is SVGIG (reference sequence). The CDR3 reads CAWAPHGSSYNEQYF. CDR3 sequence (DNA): TGTGCCTGGGCCCCCCATGGAAGCTCCTACAATGAGCAGTACTTC.

CDR3 bases: TGTGCCAGCAGCCCCAGAGATGGGGGACAAGCTTTCTTT. Amino acid sequence: CASSPRDGGQAFF. The chain employs TRBV7-3 and TRBJ1-1; a weak D match, TRBD1 (5 bases). Germline CDR1 is SGHTA and CDR2 is FQGTGA. The CDR3 sequence is 13 residues long. V lost 5 bases, J lost 9 bases, and 16 bases lay in between.

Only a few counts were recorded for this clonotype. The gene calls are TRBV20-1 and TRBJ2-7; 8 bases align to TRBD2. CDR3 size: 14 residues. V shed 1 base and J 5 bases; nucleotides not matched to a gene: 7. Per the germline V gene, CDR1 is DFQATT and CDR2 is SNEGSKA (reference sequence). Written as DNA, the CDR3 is TGCAGTGCTAGAGTGATTCTAGCGGGCGACGAGCAGTACTTC. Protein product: CSARVILAGDEQYF.

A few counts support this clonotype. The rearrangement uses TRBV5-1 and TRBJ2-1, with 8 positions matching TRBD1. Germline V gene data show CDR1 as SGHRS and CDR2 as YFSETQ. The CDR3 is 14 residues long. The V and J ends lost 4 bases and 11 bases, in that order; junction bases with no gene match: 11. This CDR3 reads CASSVRDRPSQQFF. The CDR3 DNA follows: TGCGCCAGCAGCGTACGGGACAGGCCAAGTCAGCAGTTCTTC.

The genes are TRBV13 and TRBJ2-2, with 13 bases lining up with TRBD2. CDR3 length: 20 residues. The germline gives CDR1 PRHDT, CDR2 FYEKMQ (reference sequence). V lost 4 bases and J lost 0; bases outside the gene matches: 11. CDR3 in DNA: TGTGCCAGCAGCTCCCGAATCGGACTAGCGGGGGCAACGAACACCGGGGAGCTGTTTTTT. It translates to CASSSRIGLAGATNTGELFF.

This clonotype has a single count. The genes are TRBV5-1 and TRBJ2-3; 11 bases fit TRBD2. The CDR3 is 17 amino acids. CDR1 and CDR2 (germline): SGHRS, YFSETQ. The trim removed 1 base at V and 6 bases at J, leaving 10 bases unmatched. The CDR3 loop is CASSLTLLAGAGDTQYF. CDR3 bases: TGCGCCAGCAGCTTGACCCTACTAGCGGGGGCCGGGGATACGCAGTATTTT. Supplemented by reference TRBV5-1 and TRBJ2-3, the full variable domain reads KAGVTQTPRYLIKTRGQQVTLSCSPISGHRSVSWYQQTPGQGLQFLFEYFSETQRNKGNFPGRFSGRQFSNSRSEMNVSTLELGDSALYLCASSLTLLAGAGDTQYFGPGTRLTVL.

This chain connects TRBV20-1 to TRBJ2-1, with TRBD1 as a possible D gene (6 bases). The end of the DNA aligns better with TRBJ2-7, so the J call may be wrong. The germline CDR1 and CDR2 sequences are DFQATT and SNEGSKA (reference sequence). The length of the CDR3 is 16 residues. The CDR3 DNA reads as TGCAGTGCTAGGTTCCGGGACACCATCTCCTACAATGAGCAGTACTTC. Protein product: CSARFRDTISYNEQYF.

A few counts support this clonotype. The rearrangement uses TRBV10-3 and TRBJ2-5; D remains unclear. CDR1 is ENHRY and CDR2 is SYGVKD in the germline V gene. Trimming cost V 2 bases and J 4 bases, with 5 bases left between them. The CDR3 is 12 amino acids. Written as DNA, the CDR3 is TGTGCCATCAGTGAGAACATAGAGACCCAGTACTTC. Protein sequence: CAISENIETQYF.

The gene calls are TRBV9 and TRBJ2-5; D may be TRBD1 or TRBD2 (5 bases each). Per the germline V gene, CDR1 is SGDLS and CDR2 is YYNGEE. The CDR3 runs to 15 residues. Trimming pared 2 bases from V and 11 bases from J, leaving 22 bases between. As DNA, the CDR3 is TGTGCCAGCAGCGTGGGACGGAGCTCCTACAATGAGCAGTACTTC. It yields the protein CASSVGRSSYNEQYF.

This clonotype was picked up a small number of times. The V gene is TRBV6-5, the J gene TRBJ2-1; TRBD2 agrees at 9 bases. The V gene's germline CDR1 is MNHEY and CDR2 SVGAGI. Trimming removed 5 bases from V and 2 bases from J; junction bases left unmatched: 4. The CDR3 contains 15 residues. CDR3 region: CASSRAGGTYNEQFF. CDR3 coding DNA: TGTGCCAGCAGTCGAGCGGGGGGAACCTACAATGAGCAGTTCTTC.

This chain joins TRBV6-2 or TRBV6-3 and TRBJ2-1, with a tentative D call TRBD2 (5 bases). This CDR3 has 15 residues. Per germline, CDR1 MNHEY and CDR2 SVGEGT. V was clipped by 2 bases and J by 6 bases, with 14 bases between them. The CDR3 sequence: CASSYELSGPNEQFF. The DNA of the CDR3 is TGTGCCAGCAGTTACGAGTTGAGCGGTCCCAATGAGCAGTTCTTC.

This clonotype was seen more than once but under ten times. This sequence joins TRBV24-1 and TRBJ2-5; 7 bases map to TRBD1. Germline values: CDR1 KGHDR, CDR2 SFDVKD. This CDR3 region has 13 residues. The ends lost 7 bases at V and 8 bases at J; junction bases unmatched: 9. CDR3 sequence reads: CATSGTDPPTQYF. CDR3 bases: TGTGCCACCAGCGGGACAGACCCCCCTACCCAGTACTTC.